Listed below are T cell receptor beta chains from one sample, sequenced in a study of T cell responses to AZD1222 COVID-19 vaccine. Data came from immunoSEQ multiplex PCR; TCRdb stores just in-frame clones and leaves some out. This table has tens of thousands of clones, around 90% appearing once. Sequenced here: peripheral blood, sampled on day 0 of AZD1222 vaccination. The receptor source for this set is an adult in good health. The CDR3 runs from the conserved cysteine through the conserved F or W. A D gene is named only where the DNA matches it firmly. The listing skips clone size in some rows; elsewhere it reads once, few, many or a size class.

CDR3,DNA,V,length,J,D,size
CASSPKGGPYNEQFF,TGTGCCAGTAGTCCCAAGGGGGGCCCCTACAATGAGCAGTTCTTC,TRBV19,15,TRBJ2-1,.,once
CASSLVATNEKLFF,TGTGCCAGCAGTTTGGTGGCAACTAATGAAAAACTGTTTTTT,TRBV6-5,14,TRBJ1-4,.,.
CASTNVLGSHSGNTIYF,TGTGCCAGCACCAATGTATTGGGGTCGCACTCTGGAAACACCATATATTTT,TRBV5-8,17,TRBJ1-3,.,once
CATSRVGNTEAFF,TGTGCCACCAGCAGAGTGGGGAACACTGAAGCTTTCTTT,TRBV15,13,TRBJ1-1,.,.
CASSLAWTGITDTQYF,TGTGCCAGCAGTTTGGCTTGGACAGGGATAACAGATACGCAGTATTTT,TRBV27,16,TRBJ2-3,TRBD1,.
CASSSTDRYQETQYF,TGCGCCAGCAGCTCCACGGACAGGTACCAAGAGACCCAGTACTTC,TRBV4-1,15,TRBJ2-5,TRBD1,.
CSVDTGGSGAGANVLTF,TGCAGCGTTGACACAGGGGGCTCGGGAGCTGGGGCCAACGTCCTGACTTTC,TRBV29-1,17,TRBJ2-6,TRBD1,.
CASSLVTGPSSPLHF,TGCGCCAGCAGCTTGGTAACAGGGCCGAGTTCACCCCTCCACTTT,TRBV5-1,15,TRBJ1-6,.,once
CATSDLRVTGELFF,TGTGCCACCAGTGATTTACGGGTGACCGGGGAGCTGTTTTTT,TRBV24-1,14,TRBJ2-2,.,.
CASSPSGGYNEQFF,TGCGCCAGCTCCCCTAGCGGGGGTTACAATGAGCAGTTCTTC,TRBV10-2,14,TRBJ2-1,TRBD2,.
CASRNSATDTQYF,TGTGCCAGCAGGAATTCGGCCACAGATACGCAGTATTTT,TRBV2,13,TRBJ2-3,.,.
CVPQGDTGELFF,TGTGTTCCACAGGGGGACACCGGGGAGCTGTTTTTT,TRBV21-1,12,TRBJ2-2,.,.
CASRPGQGYNEQFF,TGTGCCAGCAGACCGGGACAGGGGTACAATGAGCAGTTCTTC,TRBV7-9,14,TRBJ2-1,TRBD1,.
CASSPRGSETQYF,TGTGCCAGCAGCCCCAGGGGTTCAGAGACCCAGTACTTC,TRBV5-4,13,TRBJ2-5,.,.